Following are 18 T cell receptor beta chains from one sample sequenced in a study of T cells in localized non-small cell lung cancer (dated by TCRdb to between 2020 and 2021). Library prep was done by the immunoSEQ multiplex PCR assay. Imported from immuneACCESS, the table was reduced by TCRdb to in-frame sequences with V and J called. These copies leave out some clones; in studies compared against another copy, an unresolved V gene accounts for under half, and the cause of the remainder is not known. Present in this sample are tens of thousands of clones, roughly 90% of which were seen just once. The ten largest account for almost 2% of the sample. Sequencing was performed on peripheral blood, taken before any cancer treatment. These TCRs come from a woman aged 35-70 years with stage I lung adenocarcinoma.

The chain couples TRBV6-5 to TRBJ1-1; 8 bases match TRBD1. CDR3 length: 14 residues. The germline V gene encodes CDR1 MNHEY and CDR2 SVGAGI. V dropped 6 bases and J dropped 7; count of bases not matched to a gene: 10. The CDR3 loop is CASSKTGAGGEAFF. The DNA for the CDR3 is TGTGCCAGCAGCAAGACAGGGGCCGGGGGTGAAGCTTTCTTT.

The CDR3, as DNA: TGTGCCAGTAGGGAGAACTATGGCTACACCTTC. Translated: CASRENYGYTF. The V gene is TRBV19, the J gene TRBJ1-2, with D unresolved. The CDR3 runs 11 residues. Between the trimmed V and J ends, which lost 6 bases and 2 bases, there was a span of 4 bases. Germline V gives CDR1 LNHDA, CDR2 SQIVND (reference sequence).

The V and J genes are TRBV18 and TRBJ1-2, with a weak D call TRBD1 (5 bases). This CDR3 is built from 14 residues. Germline V gene sequence: CDR1 KGHSH, CDR2 LQKENI. Trimming pared 3 bases from V and 0 bases from J, leaving 8 bases between. CDR3 in DNA: TGTGCCAGCTCACCCCAGGGTTCTAACTATGGCTACACCTTC. This encodes CASSPQGSNYGYTF.

This chain connects TRBV5-6 to TRBJ2-1, with 13 bases lining up with TRBD2. The CDR3 length is 18 residues. V lost 0 bases and J lost 0; bases outside the gene matches: 3. Germline V gene data show CDR1 as SGHDT and CDR2 as YYEEEE. The CDR3 reads CASSLGLAGGLSYNEQFF. The CDR3 nucleotides are TGTGCCAGCAGCTTGGGACTAGCGGGGGGACTCTCCTACAATGAGCAGTTCTTC.

A remark on this clone: Other DNA sequences in this specimen translate into the identical CDR3. V gene TRBV29-1 combines with J gene TRBJ1-2; D might be TRBD1 (5 bases). V was trimmed by 3 bases and J by 7 bases, leaving 9 bases between them. The length of the CDR3 is 11 residues. CDR1 and CDR2 from the germline V gene are SQVTM and ANQGSEA. The CDR3 here is CSVERGSGYTF. DNA for the CDR3: TGCAGCGTTGAGCGGGGGTCTGGCTACACCTTC.

This clone is labeled medium-sized. The chain carries TRBV4-1 and TRBJ2-5; D might be TRBD2 (5 bases). The V and J ends lost 0 bases and 5 bases respectively, with 19 bases between them. The CDR3 has 17 residues. Germline CDR1 and CDR2: MGHRA and YSYEKL. Here the CDR3 DNA reads TGCGCCAGCAGCCAAGATCTTGGGGTAGCGCGCATGGAGACCCAGTACTTC. It specifies CASSQDLGVARMETQYF.

V is TRBV7-8 and J is TRBJ2-5, with 11 bases that match TRBD2. Germline-derived CDR1 and CDR2 are SGHVS and FQNEAQ. The CDR3 has 13 amino acids. The trim removed 9 bases at V and 5 bases at J, leaving 5 bases unmatched. The CDR3 nucleotides are TGTGCCAGTGTAGCGGGAGGGCTCGAGACCCAGTACTTC. Its translation: CASVAGGLETQYF.

The rearrangement uses TRBV2 and TRBJ1-2; 8 bases fit TRBD1. Germline V CDR1 and CDR2: SNHLY, FYNNEI. The V and J ends lost 6 bases and 7 bases, in that order; junction bases with no gene match: 7. CDR3 length equals 13 residues. For the CDR3, the DNA is TGTGCCAGCAGACTACAGGGGGTGGCTGGCTACACCTTC. Its translation: CASRLQGVAGYTF.

The chain carries TRBV5-1 and TRBJ2-7; D is uncertain. CDR1 and CDR2 from the germline V gene are SGHRS and YFSETQ. The CDR3 totals 16 residues. V was shortened by 0 bases and J by 2 bases, with 15 bases between the two germline ends. CDR3 DNA: TGCGCCAGCAGCTTGGATCCCGGGCCACTAACCTACGAGCAGTACTTC. Protein product: CASSLDPGPLTYEQYF.

This clone was found once. The V call is TRBV6-1, the J call TRBJ1-6; maybe TRBD1 (5 bases). V gave up 4 bases and J gave up 2 bases, with 12 bases separating them. Germline CDR1 MNHNS, CDR2 SASEGT. This CDR3 has 16 amino acids. This CDR3 reads CASSGGDGPYNSPLHF. CDR3 coding DNA: TGTGCCAGCAGTGGGGGGGACGGACCCTATAATTCACCCCTCCACTTT.

This clone was detected only once. This chain links TRBV2 with TRBJ2-3, with D hard to call. V shed 4 bases and J shed 5 bases, with 10 bases lying between them. The CDR3 spans 13 residues. CDR1 and CDR2 (germline): SNHLY, FYNNEI. DNA for the CDR3: TGTGCCAGCAGTGTAGTACTCGGAGATACGCAGTATTTT. Translation gives CASSVVLGDTQYF.

The rearrangement uses TRBV18 and TRBJ2-5, with unresolved D. Germline V gene lookup returns CDR1 KGHSH and CDR2 LQKENI. The germline V and J ends were trimmed by 3 bases and 2 bases, with 10 bases remaining between them. The CDR3 length is 14 residues. The chain's CDR3 is CASSPPAPQETQYF. Written as DNA, the CDR3 is TGTGCCAGCTCACCCCCGGCTCCACAAGAGACCCAGTACTTC.

The chain links TRBV5-5 to TRBJ2-7; 7 nucleotides match TRBD1. The CDR3 extends over 15 amino acids. The V and J ends lost 4 bases and 2 bases, in that order; junction bases with no gene match: 9. CDR1 SGHKS and CDR2 YYEKEE come from the germline V gene (reference sequence). CDR3 nucleotides: TGTGCCAGCAGCATTGCCGGGACAGACACCTACGAGCAGTACTTC. Its protein is CASSIAGTDTYEQYF.

This clone was picked up one time. The chain carries TRBV27 and TRBJ2-7; a possible D gene is TRBD1 (5 bases). In germline, CDR1 is MNHEY, CDR2 SMNVEV (reference sequence). The CDR3 runs 15 residues. V was pared by 2 bases and J by 3 bases, with 14 bases between. The CDR3 here is CASSLSRQGSYEQYF. The CDR3 DNA is TGTGCCAGCAGTTTAAGTCGTCAGGGAAGCTACGAGCAGTACTTC.

This clone was seen just once. In DNA form, the CDR3 reads TGTGCCAGCTCATCTCGAGGACAGGGGGCTGCTCCAGAAGCTTTCTTT. Amino acids: CASSSRGQGAAPEAFF. V gene TRBV18 combines with J gene TRBJ1-1; 11 bases map to TRBD1. Germline CDR1 and CDR2: KGHSH and LQKENI. This CDR3 is built from 16 residues. After removal of 5 bases from V and 8 bases from J, the junction contained 13 bases not matched to a gene.

Written as DNA, the CDR3 is TGTGCCAGCACCCTCCGGGCTAGCGGGAGAAATGAGCAGTTCTTC. It is translated as CASTLRASGRNEQFF. The chain carries TRBV11-1 and TRBJ2-1; the match to TRBD2 covers 10 bases. With 7 bases clipped from V and 7 bases from J, the junction kept 10 bases outside the gene matches. This CDR3 region has 15 residues. Germline V gives CDR1 SGHAT, CDR2 FQDESV (reference sequence).

Details on this clone: The junction departs from the called germline gene at one end, perhaps through a read error. V usage is TRBV7-7 and J usage is TRBJ2-3; D may be TRBD2 (6 bases). Germline V gene data show CDR1 as SSHAT and CDR2 as FNYEAQ (reference sequence). This CDR3 has 14 amino acids. CDR3 sequence reads: CASSPGLYTDTQYF. The DNA for the CDR3 is TGTGCTAGCAGCCCGGGACTTTACACAGATACGCAGTATTTT.

The chain uses TRBV7-8 and TRBJ2-7; no firm D call. CDR3 length equals 14 residues. The germline V gene has CDR1 SGHVS and CDR2 FQNEAQ. Trimming removed 0 bases at V and 6 bases at J, with 12 bases between. The CDR3, as DNA: TGTGCCAGCAGCTTAGCATTGACCGGCGCCGAGCAGTACTTC. It translates to CASSLALTGAEQYF.